This TCR beta chain was captured in a study of OX40 agonist ivuxolimab in advanced cancers. Across the study: An agonistic human IgG2 monoclonal antibody against OX40 (CD134) was given. Prior checkpoint blockade (anti-PD-1, anti-PD-L1 or anti-CTLA-4) was permitted; over 30% had it. Every 2 weeks, ivuxolimab was infused into the patients intravenously at between 0.01 and 10 mg/kg.

Measured with immunoSEQ multiplex PCR; TCRdb has only the in-frame clones, and not every one. The table includes 90,000 or so clones, about 92% detected once. Germline V gene sequence: CDR1 SGHAT, CDR2 FQNNGV. V dropped 0 bases and J dropped 0 bases, with 11 bases sitting between them. This CDR3 is 16 amino acids long. The V call is TRBV11-2, the J call TRBJ1-1, with unresolved D. The receptor was isolated from an adult with an advanced solid tumor such as melanoma, head and neck, liver or kidney cancer. The sequences come from CD4+ or CD8+ T cells sorted from blood, collected in a trial of the OX40 agonist ivuxolimab. This CDR3 is CASSLEAGILNTEAFF. The CDR3 coding sequence is TGTGCCAGCAGCTTAGAGGCCGGTATCTTGAACACTGAAGCTTTCTTT.